These T cell receptor beta chains were read from a single sample in a study of blood T cell repertoires in COVID-19. The protocol was immunoSEQ multiplex PCR, while the TCRdb copy is restricted to in-frame clones and leaves out a portion. Here the sample spans around 110,000 clones, less than 90% being singletons. Sequences were obtained from peripheral blood. The receptor source for this set is a man younger than 40 with acute or convalescent COVID-19. The CDR3 runs from the conserved cysteine through the conserved F or W. Each record gives: CDR3 length, D gene, J gene, V gene, clone size, CDR3 protein, CDR3 DNA. D genes are given only for firm matches. A clone size is listed for some rows: how often the clone was seen (once, few, many), or a class if it is expanded.

length: 14
D: TRBD1
J: TRBJ1-6
V: TRBV2
size: .
CDR3: CASSLGDSNSPLHF
DNA: TGTGCCAGCAGTCTCGGGGACAGTAATTCACCCCTCCACTTT

length: 13
D: .
J: TRBJ2-3
V: TRBV15
size: few
CDR3: CATSLEGADTQYF
DNA: TGTGCCACCAGCCTAGAGGGGGCAGATACGCAGTATTTT

length: 17
D: TRBD2
J: TRBJ2-3
V: TRBV5-4
size: .
CDR3: CASSTGLAGPSTDTQYF
DNA: TGTGCCAGCAGCACCGGACTAGCGGGACCTAGCACAGATACGCAGTATTTT

length: 18
D: TRBD2
J: TRBJ2-3
V: TRBV18
size: .
CDR3: CASSNLPSGSKRADTQYF
DNA: TGTGCCAGCTCAAACCTCCCTAGCGGGTCCAAGAGGGCAGATACGCAGTATTTT

length: 14
D: TRBD1
J: TRBJ1-1
V: TRBV6-2/TRBV6-3
size: .
CDR3: CASSPDRAGTEAFF
DNA: TGTGCCAGCAGTCCGGACAGGGCGGGTACTGAAGCTTTCTTT

length: 14
D: .
J: TRBJ1-1
V: TRBV7-9
size: .
CDR3: CASSQPSEGTEAFF
DNA: TGTGCCAGCAGCCAACCATCGGAGGGGACTGAAGCTTTCTTT

length: 17
D: .
J: TRBJ2-1
V: TRBV27
size: .
CDR3: CASSYLDVTRGKREQFF
DNA: TGTGCCAGCAGTTACCTGGATGTAACAAGGGGTAAGCGTGAGCAGTTCTTC

length: 18
D: .
J: TRBJ1-3
V: TRBV4-3
size: .
CDR3: CASSPARGNSFSGNTIYF
DNA: TGCGCCAGCAGCCCTGCTCGGGGTAATTCTTTCTCTGGAAACACCATATATTTT

length: 20
D: TRBD2
J: TRBJ2-7
V: TRBV18
size: .
CDR3: CASSPTPGLAGRQLYYEQYF
DNA: TGTGCCAGCTCCCCTACTCCGGGCCTAGCGGGGAGGCAATTATACTACGAGCAGTACTTC

length: 14
D: .
J: TRBJ1-1
V: TRBV15
size: .
CDR3: CATSRDWRASEAFF
DNA: TGTGCCACCAGCAGAGATTGGAGAGCATCTGAAGCTTTCTTT

length: 16
D: TRBD2
J: TRBJ2-1
V: TRBV7-3
size: .
CDR3: CASSLHPAGVGNEQFF
DNA: TGTGCCAGCAGCTTACATCCAGCGGGAGTAGGGAATGAGCAGTTCTTC

length: 17
D: TRBD1
J: TRBJ1-1
V: TRBV10-3
size: .
CDR3: CAISESILTDRGRIVSF
DNA: TGTGCCATCAGTGAGTCGATTCTAACGGACAGGGGGCGGATAGTTTCCTTT

length: 16
D: TRBD2
J: TRBJ2-2
V: TRBV30
size: .
CDR3: CAWTRLAGPTTGELFF
DNA: TGTGCCTGGACCAGACTAGCGGGTCCCACCACCGGGGAGCTGTTTTTT

length: 13
D: .
J: TRBJ1-1
V: TRBV3-1/TRBV3-2
size: once
CDR3: CASSGGINTEAFF
DNA: TGTGCCAGCAGCGGAGGGATTAACACTGAAGCTTTCTTT

length: 18
D: .
J: TRBJ1-5
V: TRBV23-1
size: .
CDR3: CASSQPRTATADNQPQHF
DNA: TGCGCCAGCAGTCAACCTAGGACAGCCACCGCGGACAATCAGCCCCAGCATTTT

length: 13
D: TRBD1
J: TRBJ1-2
V: TRBV7-3
size: .
CDR3: CASSFGTAGGYTF
DNA: TGTGCCAGCAGCTTCGGGACAGCTGGTGGCTACACCTTC

length: 14
D: .
J: TRBJ2-7
V: TRBV14
size: .
CDR3: CASSQVLGRDEQYF
DNA: TGTGCCAGCAGCCAAGTACTAGGTCGGGACGAGCAGTACTTC

length: 13
D: .
J: TRBJ1-2
V: TRBV4-3
size: .
CDR3: CASSQASGAGYTF
DNA: TGCGCCAGCAGCCAAGCGTCAGGGGCTGGCTACACCTTC

length: 14
D: TRBD1
J: TRBJ1-1
V: TRBV6-2/TRBV6-3
size: .
CDR3: CASSYLRTGRQAFF
DNA: TGTGCCAGCAGTTATTTGAGGACAGGGCGGCAAGCTTTCTTT

length: 11
D: .
J: TRBJ2-2
V: TRBV12-3/TRBV12-4
size: .
CDR3: CASSTTGELFF
DNA: TGTGCCAGCAGTACTACCGGGGAGCTGTTTTTT

length: 15
D: .
J: TRBJ2-3
V: TRBV4-2
size: .
CDR3: CASSQPYGGGDTQYF
DNA: TGTGCCAGCAGCCAACCCTACGGAGGCGGAGATACGCAGTATTTT

length: 19
D: .
J: TRBJ2-1
V: TRBV4-3
size: .
CDR3: CASSQDLGLPSGSYNEQFF
DNA: TGCGCCAGCAGCCAAGATTTGGGACTGCCGAGTGGCTCCTACAATGAGCAGTTCTTC

length: 17
D: .
J: TRBJ2-2
V: TRBV7-7
size: .
CDR3: CASSPGRGHTYTGELFF
DNA: TGTGCTAGCAGCCCCGGCAGGGGACATACCTACACCGGGGAGCTGTTTTTT

length: 13
D: .
J: TRBJ1-1
V: TRBV12-3/TRBV12-4
size: few
CDR3: CASSLGANTEAFF
DNA: TGTGCCAGCAGTTTAGGAGCGAACACTGAAGCTTTCTTT

length: 15
D: .
J: TRBJ1-5
V: TRBV4-1
size: .
CDR3: CASSQDAYASQPQHF
DNA: TGCGCCAGCAGCCAAGACGCATACGCGAGTCAGCCCCAGCATTTT

length: 16
D: .
J: TRBJ1-6
V: TRBV7-9
size: .
CDR3: CASSLSGVMLASPLHF
DNA: TGTGCCAGCAGCTTATCGGGGGTTATGTTAGCTTCACCCCTCCACTTT

length: 16
D: TRBD2
J: TRBJ2-1
V: TRBV7-3
size: .
CDR3: CASSLSGTSGRNEQFF
DNA: TGTGCCAGCAGCTTATCTGGGACTAGCGGGAGGAATGAGCAGTTCTTC

length: 14
D: .
J: TRBJ2-7
V: TRBV6-2/TRBV6-3
size: .
CDR3: CASSRPGERYEQYF
DNA: TGTGCCAGCAGCAGGCCAGGGGAGCGCTACGAGCAGTACTTC

length: 11
D: .
J: TRBJ2-7
V: TRBV20-1
size: .
CDR3: CSARGGYEQYF
DNA: TGCAGTGCTAGAGGAGGGTACGAGCAGTACTTC

length: 15
D: .
J: TRBJ1-3
V: TRBV30
size: .
CDR3: CAWSVQVTSGNTIYF
DNA: TGTGCCTGGAGTGTACAGGTAACCTCTGGAAACACCATATATTTT

length: 17
D: TRBD1
J: TRBJ1-2
V: TRBV7-3
size: once
CDR3: CASSLGPRQGRNYGYTF
DNA: TGTGCCAGCAGCTTAGGCCCGAGACAGGGTCGTAACTATGGCTACACCTTC

length: 14
D: .
J: TRBJ1-2
V: TRBV29-1
size: .
CDR3: CSVEARQENYGYTF
DNA: TGCAGCGTTGAAGCCAGACAGGAGAACTATGGCTACACCTTC

length: 16
D: TRBD2
J: TRBJ2-1
V: TRBV5-6
size: .
CDR3: CASTRMGGGSYNEQFF
DNA: TGTGCCAGCACTCGAATGGGCGGGGGGTCTTACAATGAGCAGTTCTTC

length: 17
D: .
J: TRBJ1-2
V: TRBV19
size: .
CDR3: CASSISPLQATSGGYTF
DNA: TGTGCCAGTAGTATATCCCCCTTGCAGGCAACTAGCGGGGGCTACACCTTC

length: 15
D: .
J: TRBJ2-1
V: TRBV11-1
size: .
CDR3: CASSEVASSYNEQFF
DNA: TGTGCCAGCAGCGAGGTTGCAAGCTCCTACAATGAGCAGTTCTTC

length: 13
D: .
J: TRBJ1-1
V: TRBV6-5
size: many
CDR3: CASSPGGGNGAFF
DNA: TGTGCCAGCAGCCCCGGGGGGGGCAACGGAGCTTTCTTT

length: 14
D: TRBD2
J: TRBJ2-1
V: TRBV11-1
size: .
CDR3: CASSHREGLNEQFF
DNA: TGTGCCAGCAGCCATAGGGAGGGGCTCAATGAGCAGTTCTTC

length: 16
D: TRBD2
J: TRBJ2-3
V: TRBV19
size: few
CDR3: CASSMRGAPSTDTQYF
DNA: TGTGCCAGTAGTATGCGGGGGGCCCCTAGCACAGATACGCAGTATTTT

length: 13
D: .
J: TRBJ1-2
V: TRBV4-1
size: .
CDR3: CASSQVGSGGYTF
DNA: TGCGCCAGCAGCCAAGTCGGGAGCGGGGGCTACACCTTC

length: 14
D: TRBD1
J: TRBJ2-1
V: TRBV29-1
size: .
CDR3: CSVGSSTGGGEQFF
DNA: TGCAGCGTTGGGTCCTCGACAGGGGGGGGTGAGCAGTTCTTC

length: 15
D: TRBD1
J: TRBJ1-2
V: TRBV2
size: .
CDR3: CASSELQGASYGYTF
DNA: TGTGCCAGCAGTGAATTACAGGGGGCGAGCTATGGCTACACCTTC

length: 12
D: .
J: TRBJ1-5
V: TRBV29-1
size: few
CDR3: CSVAGPNQPQHF
DNA: TGCAGCGTTGCAGGGCCAAATCAGCCCCAGCATTTT

length: 16
D: TRBD2
J: TRBJ2-2
V: TRBV10-3
size: .
CDR3: CAISDRSGGAGGELFF
DNA: TGTGCCATCAGTGATAGAAGCGGGGGGGCCGGCGGGGAGCTGTTTTTT

length: 14
D: TRBD1
J: TRBJ1-1
V: TRBV9
size: .
CDR3: CASSEWTGDTEAFF
DNA: TGTGCCAGCAGCGAATGGACAGGGGACACTGAAGCTTTCTTT

length: 16
D: .
J: TRBJ2-3
V: TRBV5-4
size: .
CDR3: CASSLGSTRGTDTQYF
DNA: TGTGCCAGCAGCTTGGGGTCGACTCGGGGCACAGATACGCAGTATTTT

length: 14
D: .
J: TRBJ2-7
V: TRBV6-2/TRBV6-3
size: .
CDR3: CASSPNRVPYEQYF
DNA: TGTGCCAGCAGTCCGAACAGGGTTCCCTACGAGCAGTACTTC

length: 14
D: .
J: TRBJ2-2
V: TRBV7-3
size: .
CDR3: CASSFGSAGGELFF
DNA: TGTGCCAGCAGCTTTGGCTCCGCAGGGGGGGAGCTGTTTTTT

length: 14
D: .
J: TRBJ1-5
V: TRBV9
size: .
CDR3: CASSVGELNQPQHF
DNA: TGTGCCAGCAGCGTAGGGGAGCTCAATCAGCCCCAGCATTTT

length: 14
D: TRBD1
J: TRBJ1-1
V: TRBV5-1
size: .
CDR3: CASSWGQGRTEAFF
DNA: TGCGCCAGCAGCTGGGGACAGGGTCGCACTGAAGCTTTCTTT

length: 16
D: TRBD2
J: TRBJ2-1
V: TRBV7-9
size: .
CDR3: CASSLVAGAHYNEQFF
DNA: TGTGCCAGCAGCTTGGTAGCGGGGGCGCACTACAATGAGCAGTTCTTC

length: 16
D: TRBD2
J: TRBJ2-1
V: TRBV11-2
size: .
CDR3: CASSLLGSGRALEQFF
DNA: TGTGCCAGCAGCTTACTTGGGAGCGGGAGGGCCCTTGAGCAGTTCTTC

length: 13
D: .
J: TRBJ1-4
V: TRBV12-3/TRBV12-4
size: .
CDR3: CASRWQNNEKLFF
DNA: TGTGCCAGCAGATGGCAAAACAATGAAAAACTGTTTTTT

length: 13
D: TRBD1
J: TRBJ1-2
V: TRBV19
size: .
CDR3: CASSIGQVNGYTF
DNA: TGTGCCAGTAGTATCGGACAGGTCAATGGCTACACCTTC

length: 17
D: .
J: TRBJ2-3
V: TRBV6-2/TRBV6-3
size: .
CDR3: CASSPYSLANGPDTQYF
DNA: TGTGCCAGCAGTCCCTACTCACTAGCTAACGGGCCAGATACGCAGTATTTT